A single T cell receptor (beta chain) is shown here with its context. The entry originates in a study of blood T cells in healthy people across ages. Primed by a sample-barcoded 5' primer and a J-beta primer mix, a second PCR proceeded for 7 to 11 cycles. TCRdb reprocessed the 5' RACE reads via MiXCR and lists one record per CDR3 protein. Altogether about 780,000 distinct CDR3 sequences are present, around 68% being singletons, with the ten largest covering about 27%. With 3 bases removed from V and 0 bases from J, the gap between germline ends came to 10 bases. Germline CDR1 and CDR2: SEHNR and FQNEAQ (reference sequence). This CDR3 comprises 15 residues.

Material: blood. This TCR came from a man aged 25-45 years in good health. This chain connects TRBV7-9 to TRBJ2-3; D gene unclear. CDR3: CASSFGPTSTDTQYF. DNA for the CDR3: TGTGCCAGCAGCTTTGGGCCCACAAGCACAGATACGCAGTATTTT.